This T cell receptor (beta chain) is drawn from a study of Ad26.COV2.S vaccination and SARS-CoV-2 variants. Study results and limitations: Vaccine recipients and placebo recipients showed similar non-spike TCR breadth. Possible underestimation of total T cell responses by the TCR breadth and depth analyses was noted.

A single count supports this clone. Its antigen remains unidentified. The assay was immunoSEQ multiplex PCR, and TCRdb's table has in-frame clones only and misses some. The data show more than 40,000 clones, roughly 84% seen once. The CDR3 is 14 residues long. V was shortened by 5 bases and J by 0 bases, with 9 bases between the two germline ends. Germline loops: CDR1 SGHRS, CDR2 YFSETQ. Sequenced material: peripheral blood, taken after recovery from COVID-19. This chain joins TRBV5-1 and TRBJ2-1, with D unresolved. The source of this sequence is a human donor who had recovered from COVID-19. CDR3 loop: CASSKESSYNEQFF. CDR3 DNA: TGCGCCAGCAGTAAGGAAAGCTCCTACAATGAGCAGTTCTTC.